Listed here is a single T cell receptor (beta chain). The antigen is unknown. Amplification of TRBV12-4/TRBJ1-2 clonotypes used adaptor-ligated barcode primers. TCRdb fed the multiplex PCR reads into MiXCR, producing one record per CDR3 protein. The profile shows some 1,400 distinct CDR3 sequences, 15% to 20% of them singletons. CD25-based Treg depletion was applied to purified naive CD4+ T cells. Study findings and constraints: Greatest tumor Treg TCR overlap was with tumor naive CD4+ cells. Roughly an eighth of tumor Treg sequences matched naive CD4+ cells.

J was trimmed by 8 bases and V by 5 bases; bases with no gene match: 9. The CDR3 is 14 residues long. The source is a female donor with breast cancer. The sample was naive CD4+ T cells sorted from blood. Stated subset: naive CD4+ T cells, CD4+CD45RA+CD25-. The chain recombines TRBV12-3 or TRBV12-4 with TRBJ1-2, with TRBD1 matching 9 bases. CDR3 loop: CASSGQGQGEGYTF. CDR3 sequence (DNA): TGTGCCAGCAGTGGACAGGGACAGGGCGAAGGCTACACCTTC.